This TCR beta chain was sequenced during a study of blood T cell repertoires in COVID-19. Some clones are missing from TCRdb's copy, which holds only in-frame ones; the method was immunoSEQ multiplex PCR. The sample comprises 200,000 to 300,000 clones, roughly 80% of which are singletons, and approximately 3.2% rests with the top ten. The count of this clone is one. Relative to the germline gene, one junction end is altered; a read error may explain this. This CDR3 is built from 15 residues. Germline V gene data show CDR1 as LGHDT and CDR2 as YNNKEL (reference sequence). This chain uses TRBV3-1 (or the pseudogene TRBV3-2) with TRBJ1-1; weak D call: TRBD1 (6 bases). This TCR derives from a woman under 30 with acute or convalescent COVID-19. Sequencing was performed on peripheral blood. CDR3 sequence reads: CASTQQGSDYTEAFF. CDR3 DNA: TGTGCCAGCACCCAACAGGGAAGCGATTACACTGAAGCTTTCTTT.